This TCR beta chain was obtained from a study of shared T cell receptors in the human thymus. Trimming cost V 5 bases and J 5 bases; bases outside gene matches: 14. The CDR3 length is 17 residues. Germline V gives CDR1 SEHNR, CDR2 FQNEAQ (reference sequence). Using immunoSEQ multiplex PCR, the repertoire was profiled, and TCRdb retains in-frame clones only, with some absent. The sample includes some 700,000 clones, approximately 85% of them seen just once. This sample was shared with a second study, whose subject was human thymus T cells.

What was sequenced was thymocytes. The receptor was derived from a girl under three years old with a congenital heart defect. The chain is built from TRBV7-9 and TRBJ1-1, with TRBD1 matching 10 bases. The CDR3 loop reads CASSRITSDRGLTEAFF. CDR3 in DNA: TGTGCCAGCAGCCGGATAACGAGTGACAGGGGGCTGACTGAAGCTTTCTTT. The entire variable domain, with the rest obtained from reference TRBV7-9 and TRBJ1-1, is as follows: DTGVSQNPRHKITKRGQNVTFRCDPISEHNRLYWYRQTLGQGPEFLTYFQNEAQLEKSRLLSDRFSAERPKGSFSTLEIQRTEQGDSAMYLCASSRITSDRGLTEAFFGQGTRLTVV.